This record covers a single T cell receptor beta chain. Authors' processing steps: Amplified reference gene primers provided the basis for estimating nucleated cell counts. Produced via immunoSEQ multiplex PCR; TCRdb's table is partial and in-frame only. D and trimming come from the DNA, and the V and J calls and clone size come from that table. The table records 150,000 to 200,000 clones, around 80% of them present only once. The data were taken from a study of blood T cell repertoires in COVID-19. Study as a whole: The study drew acute and convalescent COVID-19 samples from the United States, Italy and Spain. Nucleic acid was either cDNA or gDNA, and it came from T cells, B-cell-depleted T cells, or PBMCs.

Donors were grouped by their self-reported clinical history. The CDR3 runs 15 residues. Germline CDR1 reads LNHDA; CDR2 reads SQIVND (reference sequence). Trimming stripped 3 bases from V and 5 bases from J, with 16 bases between. What was sequenced was PBMCs or T cells enriched from blood (not recorded which). This receptor was identified in a woman between 50 and 59 years old with acute COVID-19. The V call is TRBV19, the J call TRBJ1-2; a possible D gene is TRBD1 (6 bases). This CDR3 is CASSINRAGGYGYTF. The CDR3, as DNA: TGTGCCAGTAGTATCAACAGGGCTGGAGGTTATGGCTACACCTTC.